The 17 T cell receptor beta chains presented below share a single source sample, sequenced in a study of radiotherapy plus CTLA-4 blockade in lung cancer. Libraries were prepared by immunoSEQ multiplex PCR; TCRdb keeps only in-frame clonotypes and omits some of them. The data show 75,000 to 100,000 clones, with 88% seen just once and roughly 4.6% held by the top ten. Sample: peripheral blood, taken from a patient treated with radiotherapy plus ipilimumab. These receptors were obtained from a human donor with non-small cell lung cancer that progressed on radiotherapy plus ipilimumab.

The chain employs TRBV29-1 and TRBJ2-7, with D maybe TRBD2 (5 bases). The germline V gene has CDR1 SQVTM and CDR2 ANQGSEA. The CDR3 totals 13 residues. V shed 1 base and J shed 7 bases, with 14 bases lying between them. CDR3 sequence: CSVEGRQEGEQYF. CDR3 coding DNA: TGCAGCGTTGAAGGCAGGCAAGAGGGAGAGCAGTACTTC.

The chain employs TRBV6-5 and TRBJ1-1; D might be TRBD1 (6 bases). Germline CDR1 and CDR2: MNHEY and SVGAGI. V was trimmed by 6 bases and J by 4 bases, leaving 12 bases between them. This CDR3 has 13 residues. CDR3 sequence (DNA): TGTGCCAGCAGGGAACAGGGTATCACTGAAGCTTTCTTT. Residues: CASREQGITEAFF.

The chain combines TRBV5-1 with TRBJ2-1; D is possibly TRBD2 (6 bases). The CDR3 consists of 14 residues. Germline V gene data show CDR1 as SGHRS and CDR2 as YFSETQ. Trimming removed 4 bases at V and 10 bases at J, with 18 bases between. The CDR3 sequence: CASSGSGPLGEQFF. Here the CDR3 DNA reads TGCGCCAGCAGCGGTAGCGGCCCCTTGGGGGAGCAGTTCTTC.

This chain links TRBV5-4 with TRBJ2-2, with 7 bases matching TRBD2. After removal of 1 base from V and 5 bases from J, the junction contained 11 bases not matched to a gene. The CDR3 runs to 17 residues. CDR1 is SGHNT and CDR2 is YYREEE in the germline V gene (reference sequence). In DNA, the CDR3 is TGTGCCAGCAGCTTGCGGACTAGGTCGTCGGGAACCGGGGAGCTGTTTTTT. This translates into CASSLRTRSSGTGELFF.

The rearrangement links TRBV9 to TRBJ2-5; 9 bases line up with TRBD2. Germline V CDR1 and CDR2: SGDLS, YYNGEE. J gave up 5 bases and V 2 bases, and 7 bases lay outside the gene matches. CDR3 length: 15 residues. The CDR3 here is CASSVNSGSSETQYF. The CDR3 nucleotides are TGTGCCAGCAGCGTTAATAGCGGGAGTTCTGAGACCCAGTACTTC.

The genes are TRBV5-1 and TRBJ2-1; 11 bases are shared with TRBD1. The CDR3 length is 15 residues. Trimming cost V 0 bases and J 6 bases; bases outside gene matches: 2. The V gene's germline CDR1 is SGHRS and CDR2 YFSETQ. This CDR3 is CASSLEGQGVNEQFF. The CDR3 DNA sequence: TGCGCCAGCAGCTTGGAGGGACAGGGGGTCAATGAGCAGTTCTTC.

Here the CDR3 reads CASSLGAGGSTDTQYF. CDR3 sequence (DNA): TGTGCCAGCAGCTTGGGAGCGGGAGGCAGCACAGATACGCAGTATTTT. The chain carries TRBV7-6 and TRBJ2-3; 9 nucleotides line up with TRBD2. The CDR3 sequence is 16 residues long. J was trimmed by 0 bases and V by 3 bases; bases with no gene match: 4. From germline, CDR1 is SGHVS and CDR2 FNYEAQ.

This clone was seen only once. The V and J genes are TRBV11-3 and TRBJ2-1, with 7 bases fitting TRBD2. The CDR3 length is 15 residues. Germline loops: CDR1 SGHNT, CDR2 YENEEA. With 7 bases clipped from V and 3 bases from J, the junction kept 9 bases outside the gene matches. CDR3 protein: CASTNRAGLYNEQFF. The CDR3 DNA reads as TGTGCCAGCACCAATAGAGCGGGACTCTACAATGAGCAGTTCTTC.

This clone was observed once. V usage is TRBV7-9 and J usage is TRBJ2-7, with D perhaps matching TRBD1 (5 bases). Trimming removed 3 bases from V and 7 bases from J, with 16 bases in between. The CDR3 sequence is 14 residues long. Germline CDR1 reads SEHNR; CDR2 reads FQNEAQ (reference sequence). As DNA, the CDR3 is TGTGCCAGCAGCTTTAGTGGGGCTGTAGGAGAGCAGTACTTC. Residues: CASSFSGAVGEQYF.

The genes are TRBV5-6 and TRBJ2-7; D gene ambiguous. V lost 5 bases and J lost 7, with 13 bases in between. The CDR3 runs 12 residues. Germline assignment: CDR1 SGHDT and CDR2 YYEEEE. The CDR3 loop is CASRRSHLEQYF. The CDR3 coding sequence is TGTGCCAGCAGAAGGAGTCACCTGGAGCAGTACTTC.

This chain connects TRBV29-1 to TRBJ2-7; tentatively, D is TRBD1 (6 bases). V lost 2 bases and J lost 2, with 16 bases in between. Germline CDR1 reads SQVTM; CDR2 reads ANQGSEA. This CDR3 is built from 15 residues. CDR3 in amino acids: CSVELRTAQTYEQYF. The CDR3 DNA reads as TGCAGCGTTGAACTACGGACAGCCCAGACCTACGAGCAGTACTTC.

The chain recombines TRBV7-2 with TRBJ1-2; weak D call: TRBD1 (6 bases). Germline V gene lookup returns CDR1 SGHTA and CDR2 FQGNSA. V was pared by 2 bases and J by 8 bases, with 12 bases between. The length of the CDR3 is 13 residues. CDR3 loop: CASSLPGAPGYTF. The CDR3 coding sequence is TGTGCCAGCAGCTTACCGGGGGCCCCAGGCTACACCTTC.

The V and J genes are TRBV5-1 and TRBJ2-5, with D perhaps given as TRBD1 or TRBD2 (6 bases each). The V end was cut by 4 bases, the J end by 5 bases, with 9 bases between. CDR3 length equals 12 residues. The germline V gene encodes CDR1 SGHRS and CDR2 YFSETQ. CDR3 region: CASSRGVETQYF. The CDR3 nucleotides are TGCGCCAGCAGCAGGGGGGTGGAGACCCAGTACTTC.

The count of this clone is one. This chain uses TRBV28 with TRBJ1-2; 8 positions match TRBD1. CDR1 is MDHEN and CDR2 is SYDVKM in the germline V gene. The CDR3 loop spans 13 amino acids. Trimming cost V 3 bases and J 4 bases; bases outside gene matches: 1. CDR3 DNA: TGTGCCAGCAGTTTGGGACAGGTCTATGGCTACACCTTC. Translating it yields CASSLGQVYGYTF.

The V call is TRBV18, the J call TRBJ2-3, with D hard to call. V was clipped by 6 bases and J by 0 bases, with 13 bases between them. CDR3 length equals 15 residues. Germline CDR1 is KGHSH and CDR2 is LQKENI. CDR3 amino acids: CASSPLPSSTDTQYF. The CDR3 DNA reads as TGTGCCAGCTCCCCGCTCCCCTCTAGCACAGATACGCAGTATTTT.

The chain combines TRBV2 with TRBJ2-7, with D perhaps being TRBD1 or TRBD2 (5 bases each). With 8 bases removed from V and 6 bases from J, the gap between germline ends came to 20 bases. CDR3 length: 14 residues. Germline V gene sequence: CDR1 SNHLY, CDR2 FYNNEI. DNA for the CDR3: TGTGCCAGCCCCCCGGGACCCTCCGCCTCCGAGCAGTACTTC. Translated, it gives CASPPGPSASEQYF.

CDR3 bases: TGCGCCAGCAGGGCGACAGGGGGAGAAGCTTTCTTT. Translating gives CASRATGGEAFF. The gene calls are TRBV5-1 and TRBJ1-1; 9 nucleotides align to TRBD1. The CDR3 has 12 amino acids. Germline V gene sequence: CDR1 SGHRS, CDR2 YFSETQ. With V trimmed by 5 bases and J by 8 bases, 4 bases remained unmatched. Full variable domain (outside the CDR3, taken from reference TRBV5-1 and TRBJ1-1): KAGVTQTPRYLIKTRGQQVTLSCSPISGHRSVSWYQQTPGQGLQFLFEYFSETQRNKGNFPGRFSGRQFSNSRSEMNVSTLELGDSALYLCASRATGGEAFFGQGTRLTVV.